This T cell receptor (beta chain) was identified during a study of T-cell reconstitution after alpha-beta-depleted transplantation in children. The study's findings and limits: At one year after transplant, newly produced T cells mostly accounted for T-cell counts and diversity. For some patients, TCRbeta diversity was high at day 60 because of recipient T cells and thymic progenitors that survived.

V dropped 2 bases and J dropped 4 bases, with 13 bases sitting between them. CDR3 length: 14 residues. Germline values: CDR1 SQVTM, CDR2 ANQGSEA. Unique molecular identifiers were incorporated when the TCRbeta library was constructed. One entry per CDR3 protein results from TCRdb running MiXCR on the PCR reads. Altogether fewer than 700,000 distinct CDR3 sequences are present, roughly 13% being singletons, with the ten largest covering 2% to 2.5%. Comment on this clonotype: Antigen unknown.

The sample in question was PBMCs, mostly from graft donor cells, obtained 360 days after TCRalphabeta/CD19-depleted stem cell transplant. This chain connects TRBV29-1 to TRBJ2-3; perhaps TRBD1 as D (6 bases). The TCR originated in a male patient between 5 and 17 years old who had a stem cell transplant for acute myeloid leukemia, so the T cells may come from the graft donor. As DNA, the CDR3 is TGCAGCGTTGAAAAGGGGGAAGTAGCAGATACGCAGTATTTT. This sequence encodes CSVEKGEVADTQYF.